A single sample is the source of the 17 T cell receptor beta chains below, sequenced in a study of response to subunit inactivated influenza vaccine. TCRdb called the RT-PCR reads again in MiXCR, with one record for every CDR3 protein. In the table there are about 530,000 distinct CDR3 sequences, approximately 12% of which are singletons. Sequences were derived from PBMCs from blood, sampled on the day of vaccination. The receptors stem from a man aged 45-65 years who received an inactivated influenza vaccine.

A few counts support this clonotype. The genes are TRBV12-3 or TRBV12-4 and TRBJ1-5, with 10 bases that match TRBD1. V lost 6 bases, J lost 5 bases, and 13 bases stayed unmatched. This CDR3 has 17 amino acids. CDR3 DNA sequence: TGTGCCAGCAGGAAGGACAGGGGGTCCCACCTACATCAGCCCCAGCATTTT. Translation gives CASRKDRGSHLHQPQHF.

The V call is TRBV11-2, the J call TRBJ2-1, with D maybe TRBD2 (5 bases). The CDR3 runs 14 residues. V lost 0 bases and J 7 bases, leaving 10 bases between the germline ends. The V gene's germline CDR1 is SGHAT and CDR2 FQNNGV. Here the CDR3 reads CASSLDGRGNEQFF. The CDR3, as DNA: TGTGCCAGCAGCTTAGATGGCCGGGGAAATGAGCAGTTCTTC.

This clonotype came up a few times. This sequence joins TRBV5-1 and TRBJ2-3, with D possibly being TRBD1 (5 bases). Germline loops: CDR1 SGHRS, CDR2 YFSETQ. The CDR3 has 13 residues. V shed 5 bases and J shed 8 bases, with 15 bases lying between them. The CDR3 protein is CASREGERGTQYF. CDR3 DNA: TGCGCCAGCAGGGAAGGGGAAAGGGGTACGCAGTATTTT.

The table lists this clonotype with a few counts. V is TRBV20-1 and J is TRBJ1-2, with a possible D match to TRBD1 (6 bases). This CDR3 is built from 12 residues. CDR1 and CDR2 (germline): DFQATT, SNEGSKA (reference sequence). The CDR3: CRGVVGGKGYTF. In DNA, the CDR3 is TGCAGGGGAGTGGTAGGGGGAAAAGGCTACACCTTC.

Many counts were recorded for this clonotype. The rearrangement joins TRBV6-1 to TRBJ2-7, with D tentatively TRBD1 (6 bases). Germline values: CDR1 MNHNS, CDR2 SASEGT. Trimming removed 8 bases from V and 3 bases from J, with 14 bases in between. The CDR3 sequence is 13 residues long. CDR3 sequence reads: CASGMTGHYEQYF. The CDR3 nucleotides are TGTGCCAGCGGAATGACAGGACACTACGAGCAGTACTTC.

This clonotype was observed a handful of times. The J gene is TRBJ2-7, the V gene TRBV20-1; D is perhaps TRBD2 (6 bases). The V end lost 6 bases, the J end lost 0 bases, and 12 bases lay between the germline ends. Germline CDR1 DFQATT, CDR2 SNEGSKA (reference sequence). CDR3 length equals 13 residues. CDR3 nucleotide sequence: TGCAGTGCCGCTGGGGGGAGCTCCTACGAGCAGTACTTC. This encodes CSAAGGSSYEQYF.

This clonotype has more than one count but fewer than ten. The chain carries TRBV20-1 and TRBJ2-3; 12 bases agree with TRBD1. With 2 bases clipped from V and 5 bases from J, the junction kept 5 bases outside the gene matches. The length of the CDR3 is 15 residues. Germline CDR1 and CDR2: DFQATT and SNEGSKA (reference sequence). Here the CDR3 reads CSARPGTGGVDTQYF. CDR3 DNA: TGCAGTGCTAGACCCGGGACAGGGGGCGTAGATACGCAGTATTTT.

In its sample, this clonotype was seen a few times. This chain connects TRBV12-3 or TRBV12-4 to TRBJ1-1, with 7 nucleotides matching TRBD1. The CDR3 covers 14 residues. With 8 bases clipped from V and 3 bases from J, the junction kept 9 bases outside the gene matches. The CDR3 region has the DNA TGTGCCAGCGTAAGGACAGGAGGACACACTGAAGCTTTCTTT. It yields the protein CASVRTGGHTEAFF.

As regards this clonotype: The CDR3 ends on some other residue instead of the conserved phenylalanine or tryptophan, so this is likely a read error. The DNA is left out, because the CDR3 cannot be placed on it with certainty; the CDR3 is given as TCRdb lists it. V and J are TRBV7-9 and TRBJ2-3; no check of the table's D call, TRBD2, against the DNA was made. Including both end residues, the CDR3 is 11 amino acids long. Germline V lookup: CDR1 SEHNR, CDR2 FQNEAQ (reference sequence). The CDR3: CASSLEGPPKV.

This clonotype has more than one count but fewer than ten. CDR3 residues: CASSTQAFGTDTQYF. The DNA for the CDR3 is TGTGCCAGCAGTACACAGGCGTTTGGCACAGATACGCAGTATTTT. The V and J genes are TRBV7-2 and TRBJ2-3; a possible D gene is TRBD1 (5 bases). The CDR3 length is 15 residues. Germline V gives CDR1 SGHTA, CDR2 FQGNSA. Between the trimmed V and J ends, which lost 6 bases and 1 base, there was a span of 14 bases.

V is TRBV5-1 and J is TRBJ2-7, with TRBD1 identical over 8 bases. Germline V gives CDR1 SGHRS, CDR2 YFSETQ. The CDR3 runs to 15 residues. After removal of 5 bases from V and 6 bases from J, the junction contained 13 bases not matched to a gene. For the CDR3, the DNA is TGCGCCAGCAGAATCCTTGGACAGGGAATCGGCGAGCAGTACTTC. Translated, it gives CASRILGQGIGEQYF. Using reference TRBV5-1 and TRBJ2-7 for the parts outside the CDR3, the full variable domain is KAGVTQTPRYLIKTRGQQVTLSCSPISGHRSVSWYQQTPGQGLQFLFEYFSETQRNKGNFPGRFSGRQFSNSRSEMNVSTLELGDSALYLCASRILGQGIGEQYFGPGTRLTVT.

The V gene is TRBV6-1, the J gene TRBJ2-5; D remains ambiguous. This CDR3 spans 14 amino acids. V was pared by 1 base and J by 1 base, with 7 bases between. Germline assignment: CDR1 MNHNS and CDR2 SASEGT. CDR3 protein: CASSEGNLQETQYF. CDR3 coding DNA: TGTGCCAGCAGTGAAGGCAACCTCCAAGAGACCCAGTACTTC.

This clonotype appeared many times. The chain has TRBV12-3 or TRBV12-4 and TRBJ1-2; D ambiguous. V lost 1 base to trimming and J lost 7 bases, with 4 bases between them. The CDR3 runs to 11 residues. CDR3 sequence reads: CASSLGGGYTF. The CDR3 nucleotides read TGTGCCAGCAGTTTAGGGGGTGGCTACACCTTC.

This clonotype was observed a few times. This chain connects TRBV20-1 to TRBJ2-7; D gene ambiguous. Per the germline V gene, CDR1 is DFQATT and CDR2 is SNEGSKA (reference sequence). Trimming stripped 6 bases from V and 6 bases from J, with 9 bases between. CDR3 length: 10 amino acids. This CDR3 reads CSANVPEQYF. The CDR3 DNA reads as TGCAGTGCCAATGTACCCGAGCAGTACTTC.

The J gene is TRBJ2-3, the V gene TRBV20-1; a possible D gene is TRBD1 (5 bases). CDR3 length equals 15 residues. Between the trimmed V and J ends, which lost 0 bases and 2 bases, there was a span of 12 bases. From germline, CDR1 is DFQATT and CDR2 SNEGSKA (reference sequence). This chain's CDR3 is CSARDLQVSTDTQYF. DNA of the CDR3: TGCAGTGCTAGAGATCTACAGGTGTCCACAGATACGCAGTATTTT.

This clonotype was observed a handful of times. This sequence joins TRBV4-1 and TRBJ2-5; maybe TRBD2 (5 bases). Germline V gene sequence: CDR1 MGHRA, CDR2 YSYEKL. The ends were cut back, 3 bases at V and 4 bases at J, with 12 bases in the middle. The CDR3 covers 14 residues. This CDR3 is CASSHPRRLETQYF. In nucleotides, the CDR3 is TGCGCCAGCAGCCACCCCAGGAGGCTAGAGACCCAGTACTTC.

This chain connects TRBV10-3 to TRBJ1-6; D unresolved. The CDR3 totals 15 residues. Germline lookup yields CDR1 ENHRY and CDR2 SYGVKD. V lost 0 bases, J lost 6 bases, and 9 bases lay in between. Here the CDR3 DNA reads TGTGCCATCAGTGAGTCGGCGGAAATTAATTCACCCCTCCACTTT. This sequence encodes CAISESAEINSPLHF.